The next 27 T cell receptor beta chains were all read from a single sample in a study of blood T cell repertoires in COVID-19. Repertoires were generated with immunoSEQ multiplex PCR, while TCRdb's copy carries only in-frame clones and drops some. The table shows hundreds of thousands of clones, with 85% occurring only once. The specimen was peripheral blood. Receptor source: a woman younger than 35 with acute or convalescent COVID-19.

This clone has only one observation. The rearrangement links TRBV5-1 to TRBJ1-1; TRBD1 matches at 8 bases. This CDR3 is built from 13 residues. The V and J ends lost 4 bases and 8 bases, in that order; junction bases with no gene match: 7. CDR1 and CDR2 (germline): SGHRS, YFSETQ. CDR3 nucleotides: TGCGCCAGCAGCACCGGACAGGGAGGAGAAGCTTTCTTT. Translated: CASSTGQGGEAFF.

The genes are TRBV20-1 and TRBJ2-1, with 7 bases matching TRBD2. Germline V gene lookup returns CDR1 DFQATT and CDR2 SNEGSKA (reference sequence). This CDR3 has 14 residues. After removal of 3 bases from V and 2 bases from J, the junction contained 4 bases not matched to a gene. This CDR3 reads CSASRLAAYNEQFF. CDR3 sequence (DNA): TGCAGTGCTAGTCGCCTAGCGGCCTACAATGAGCAGTTCTTC.

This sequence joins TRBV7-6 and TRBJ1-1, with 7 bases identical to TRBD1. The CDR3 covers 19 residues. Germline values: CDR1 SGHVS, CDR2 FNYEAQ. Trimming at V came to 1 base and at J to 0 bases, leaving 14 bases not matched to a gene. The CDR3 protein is CASSLETPGQRYMNTEAFF. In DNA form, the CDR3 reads TGTGCCAGCAGCTTAGAGACGCCGGGACAGAGGTACATGAACACTGAAGCTTTCTTT.

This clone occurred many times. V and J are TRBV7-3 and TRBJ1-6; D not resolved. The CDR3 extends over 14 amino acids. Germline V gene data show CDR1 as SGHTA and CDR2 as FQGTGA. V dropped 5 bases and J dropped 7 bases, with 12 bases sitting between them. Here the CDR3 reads CASSPGFENSPLHF. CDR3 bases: TGTGCCAGCAGCCCAGGATTTGAGAATTCACCCCTCCACTTT.

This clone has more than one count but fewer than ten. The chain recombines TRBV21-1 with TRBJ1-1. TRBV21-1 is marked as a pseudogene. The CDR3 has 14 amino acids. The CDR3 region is CASRGGPLNTEAFF. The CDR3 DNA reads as TGTGCCAGCAGGGGGGGACCGTTGAACACTGAAGCTTTCTTT.

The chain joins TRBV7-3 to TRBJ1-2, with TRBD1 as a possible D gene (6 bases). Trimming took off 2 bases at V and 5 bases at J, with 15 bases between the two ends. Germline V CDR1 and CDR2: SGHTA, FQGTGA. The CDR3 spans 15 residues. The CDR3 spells CASSLGGPDRYGYTF. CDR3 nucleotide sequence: TGTGCCAGCAGCTTAGGGGGCCCGGATCGTTATGGCTACACCTTC. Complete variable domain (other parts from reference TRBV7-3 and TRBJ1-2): GAGVSQTPSNKVTEKGKYVELRCDPISGHTALYWYRQSLGQGPEFLIYFQGTGAADDSGLPNDRFFAVRPEGSVSTLKIQRTERGDSAVYLCASSLGGPDRYGYTFGSGTRLTVV.

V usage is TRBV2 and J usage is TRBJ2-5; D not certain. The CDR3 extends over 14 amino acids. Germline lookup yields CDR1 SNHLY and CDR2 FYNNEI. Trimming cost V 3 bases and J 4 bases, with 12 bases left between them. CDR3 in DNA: TGTGCCAGCAGTGATCGAGCAGAGGCAGAGACCCAGTACTTC. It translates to CASSDRAEAETQYF.

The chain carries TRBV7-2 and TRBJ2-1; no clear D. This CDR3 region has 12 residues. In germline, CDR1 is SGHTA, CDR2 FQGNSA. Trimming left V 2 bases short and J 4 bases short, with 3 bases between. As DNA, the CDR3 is TGTGCCAGCAGCTTACAGTACAATGAGCAGTTCTTC. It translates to CASSLQYNEQFF.

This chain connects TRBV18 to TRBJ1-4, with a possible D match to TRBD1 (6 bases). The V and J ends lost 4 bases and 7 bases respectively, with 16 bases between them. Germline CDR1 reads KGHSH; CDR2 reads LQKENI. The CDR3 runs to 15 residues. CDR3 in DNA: TGTGCCAGCTCACAGGACGCAGGGGCGCGTGAAAAACTGTTTTTT. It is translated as CASSQDAGAREKLFF.

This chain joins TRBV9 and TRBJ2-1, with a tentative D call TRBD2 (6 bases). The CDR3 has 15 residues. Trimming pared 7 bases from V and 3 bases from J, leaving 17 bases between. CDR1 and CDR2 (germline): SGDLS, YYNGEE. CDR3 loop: CASSGGAGGYNEQFF. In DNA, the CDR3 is TGTGCCAGCTCCGGCGGGGCAGGCGGCTACAATGAGCAGTTCTTC.

The CDR3 region has the DNA TGTGCCAACAACAATTATACCCAAGAGACCCAGTACTTC. The encoded protein is CANNNYTQETQYF. The chain joins TRBV2 to TRBJ2-5; no reliable D call. Trimming stripped 10 bases from V and 1 base from J, with 13 bases between. Germline values: CDR1 SNHLY, CDR2 FYNNEI. The CDR3 totals 13 residues.

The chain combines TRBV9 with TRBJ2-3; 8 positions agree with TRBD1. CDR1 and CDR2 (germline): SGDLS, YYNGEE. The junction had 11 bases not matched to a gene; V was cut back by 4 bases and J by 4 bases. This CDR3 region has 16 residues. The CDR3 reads CASSPRGGQGPDTQYF. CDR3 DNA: TGTGCCAGCAGCCCCCGTGGAGGACAGGGCCCAGATACGCAGTATTTT.

The CDR3 reads CASSSGTSSTDTQYF. The DNA for the CDR3 is TGTGCCAGCAGCTCTGGGACATCGAGCACAGATACGCAGTATTTT. The rearrangement uses TRBV7-3 and TRBJ2-3; maybe TRBD1 (6 bases). Trimming took 4 bases from V and 0 from J, leaving 11 bases between them. Germline V gene sequence: CDR1 SGHTA, CDR2 FQGTGA. The length of the CDR3 is 15 residues. Looking up the rest from reference TRBV7-3 and TRBJ2-3 gives the full variable domain: GAGVSQTPSNKVTEKGKYVELRCDPISGHTALYWYRQSLGQGPEFLIYFQGTGAADDSGLPNDRFFAVRPEGSVSTLKIQRTERGDSAVYLCASSSGTSSTDTQYFGPGTRLTVL.

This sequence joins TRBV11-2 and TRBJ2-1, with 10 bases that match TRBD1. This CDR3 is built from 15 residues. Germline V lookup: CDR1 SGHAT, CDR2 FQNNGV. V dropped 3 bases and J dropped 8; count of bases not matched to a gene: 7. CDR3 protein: CASSLEGQGWDEQFF. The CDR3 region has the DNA TGTGCCAGCAGCTTGGAGGGACAGGGGTGGGATGAGCAGTTCTTC.

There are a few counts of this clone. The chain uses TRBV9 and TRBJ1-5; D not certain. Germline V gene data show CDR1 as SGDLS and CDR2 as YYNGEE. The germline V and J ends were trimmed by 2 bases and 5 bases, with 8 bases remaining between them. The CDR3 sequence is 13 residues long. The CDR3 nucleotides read TGTGCCAGCAGCGTTAGTGTGGATCAGCCCCAGCATTTT. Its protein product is CASSVSVDQPQHF.

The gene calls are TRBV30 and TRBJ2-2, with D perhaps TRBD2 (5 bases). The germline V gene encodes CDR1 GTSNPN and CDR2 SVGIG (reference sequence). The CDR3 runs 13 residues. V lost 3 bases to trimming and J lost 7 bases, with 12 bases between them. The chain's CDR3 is CAWRRYSVGELFF. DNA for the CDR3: TGTGCCTGGAGGAGGTATAGCGTCGGGGAGCTGTTTTTT.

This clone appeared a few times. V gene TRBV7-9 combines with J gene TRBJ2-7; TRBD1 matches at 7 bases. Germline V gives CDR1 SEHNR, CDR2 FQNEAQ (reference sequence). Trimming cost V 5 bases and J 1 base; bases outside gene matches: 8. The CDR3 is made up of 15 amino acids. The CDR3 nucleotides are TGTGCCAGCAGCCCACAGACAGGGTTATCCTACGAGCAGTACTTC. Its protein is CASSPQTGLSYEQYF.

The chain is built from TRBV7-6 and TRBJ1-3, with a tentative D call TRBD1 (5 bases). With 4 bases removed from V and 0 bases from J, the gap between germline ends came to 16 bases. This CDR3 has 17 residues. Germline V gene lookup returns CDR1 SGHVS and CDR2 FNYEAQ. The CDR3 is CASSSPMDTYSGNTIYF. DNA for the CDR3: TGTGCCAGCAGCTCCCCCATGGACACGTACTCTGGAAACACCATATATTTT.

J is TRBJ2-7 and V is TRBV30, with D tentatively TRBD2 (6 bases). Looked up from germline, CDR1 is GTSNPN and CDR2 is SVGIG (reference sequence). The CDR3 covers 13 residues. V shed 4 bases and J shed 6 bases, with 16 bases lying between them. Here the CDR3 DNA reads TGTGCCTGGACCTACTCGTTGGGGGGCGAGCAGTACTTC. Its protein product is CAWTYSLGGEQYF. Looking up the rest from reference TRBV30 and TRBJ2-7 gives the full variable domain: SQTIHQWPATLVQPVGSPLSLECTVEGTSNPNLYWYRQAAGRGLQLLFYSVGIGQISSEVPQNLSASRPQDRQFILSSKKLLLSDSGFYLCAWTYSLGGEQYFGPGTRLTVT.

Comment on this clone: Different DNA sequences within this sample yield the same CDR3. DNA of the CDR3: TGTGCCAGTAGTATCAACGGTAACACTGAAGCTTTCTTT. The encoded protein is CASSINGNTEAFF. This chain joins TRBV19 and TRBJ1-1; D gene ambiguous. The V and J ends lost 3 bases and 2 bases respectively, with 7 bases between them. Germline loops: CDR1 LNHDA, CDR2 SQIVND (reference sequence). This CDR3 spans 13 amino acids.

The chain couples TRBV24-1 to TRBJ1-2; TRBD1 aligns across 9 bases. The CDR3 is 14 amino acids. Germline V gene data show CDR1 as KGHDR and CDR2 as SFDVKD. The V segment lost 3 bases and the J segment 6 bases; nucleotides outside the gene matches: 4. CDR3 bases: TGTGCCACCAGTGATACAGGGGGCTATGATGGCTACACCTTC. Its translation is CATSDTGGYDGYTF.

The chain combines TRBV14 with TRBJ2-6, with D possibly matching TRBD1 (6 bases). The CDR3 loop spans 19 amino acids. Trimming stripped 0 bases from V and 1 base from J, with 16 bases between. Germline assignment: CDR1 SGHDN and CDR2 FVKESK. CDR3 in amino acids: CASSQEFWTAISGANVLTF. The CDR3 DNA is TGTGCCAGCAGCCAAGAATTTTGGACAGCCATTTCTGGGGCCAACGTCCTGACTTTC.

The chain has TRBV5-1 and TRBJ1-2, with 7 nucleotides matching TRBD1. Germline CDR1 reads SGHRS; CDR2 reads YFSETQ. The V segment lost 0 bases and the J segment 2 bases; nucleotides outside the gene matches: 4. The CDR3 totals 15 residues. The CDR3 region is CASSLASTGNYGYTF. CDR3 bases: TGCGCCAGCAGCTTGGCCTCGACAGGGAACTATGGCTACACCTTC.

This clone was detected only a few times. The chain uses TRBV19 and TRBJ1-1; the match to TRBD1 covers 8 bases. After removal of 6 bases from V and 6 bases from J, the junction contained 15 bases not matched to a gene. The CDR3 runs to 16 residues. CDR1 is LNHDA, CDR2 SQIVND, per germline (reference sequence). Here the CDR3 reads CASSRRQGPYQAEAFF. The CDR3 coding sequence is TGTGCCAGTAGCCGGAGACAGGGGCCATACCAGGCTGAAGCTTTCTTT.

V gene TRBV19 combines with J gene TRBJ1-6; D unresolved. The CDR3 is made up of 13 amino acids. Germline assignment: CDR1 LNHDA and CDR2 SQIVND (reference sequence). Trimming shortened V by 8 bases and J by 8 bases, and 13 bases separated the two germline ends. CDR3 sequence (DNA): TGTGCCAGTTCCGCGGGGAGGGATTCACCCCTCCACTTT. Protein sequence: CASSAGRDSPLHF.

CDR3 region: CSVQKQTSHTDTQYF. The CDR3 DNA follows: TGCAGCGTTCAAAAACAGACATCCCACACAGATACGCAGTATTTT. V usage is TRBV29-1 and J usage is TRBJ2-3; no reliable D call. This CDR3 is built from 15 residues. The germline V gene encodes CDR1 SQVTM and CDR2 ANQGSEA. Between the trimmed V and J ends, which lost 5 bases and 2 bases, there was a span of 17 bases.

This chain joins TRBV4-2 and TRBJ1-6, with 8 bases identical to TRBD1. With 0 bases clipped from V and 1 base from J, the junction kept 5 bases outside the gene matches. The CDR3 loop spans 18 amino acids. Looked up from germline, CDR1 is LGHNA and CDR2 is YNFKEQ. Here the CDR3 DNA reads TGTGCCAGCAGCCAAGACAGGGGGCGCTGGTCCTATAATTCACCCCTCCACTTT. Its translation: CASSQDRGRWSYNSPLHF.